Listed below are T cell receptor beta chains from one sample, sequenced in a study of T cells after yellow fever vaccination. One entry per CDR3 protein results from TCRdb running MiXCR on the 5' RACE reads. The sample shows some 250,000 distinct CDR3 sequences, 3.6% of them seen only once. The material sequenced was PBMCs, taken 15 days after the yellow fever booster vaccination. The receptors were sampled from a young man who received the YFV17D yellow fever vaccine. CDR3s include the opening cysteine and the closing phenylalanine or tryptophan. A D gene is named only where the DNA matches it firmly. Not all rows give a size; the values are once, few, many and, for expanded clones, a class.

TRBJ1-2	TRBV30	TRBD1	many	TGTGCCTGGACCGGGACAGGGTTAATGTTATATGGCTACACCTTC	CAWTGTGLMLYGYTF
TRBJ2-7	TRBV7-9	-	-	TGTGCCAGCAGCTTAATTTCCACAGGGATGAGGCCCTACGAGCAGTACTTC	CASSLISTGMRPYEQYF
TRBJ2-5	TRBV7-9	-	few	TGTGCCAGCAGCTCCCTCAGCCTACCCCAGTACTTC	CASSSLSLPQYF
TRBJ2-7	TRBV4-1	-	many	TGCGCCAGCAGCCCAGAGGCGAGGCCAGGGTTCGCATGGGAGCAGTACTTC	CASSPEARPGFAWEQYF
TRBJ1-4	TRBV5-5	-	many	TGTGCCAGCAGCTTCGACGGGAATGAAAAACTGTTTTTT	CASSFDGNEKLFF
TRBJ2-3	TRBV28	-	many	TGTGCCAGCAGTCCGGGGGTAACTACAGATACGCAGTATTTT	CASSPGVTTDTQYF
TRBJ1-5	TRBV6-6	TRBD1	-	TGTGCCAGCAGTTACTCAGGACAGGGTCAGCCCCAGCATTTT	CASSYSGQGQPQHF
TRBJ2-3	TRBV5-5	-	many	TGTGCCAGCAGCTTTGGACCTACAGATACGCAGTATTTT	CASSFGPTDTQYF
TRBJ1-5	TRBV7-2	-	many	TGTGCCAGCAGCTTAGCCGTGGGATGGAGCAATCAGCCCCAGCATTTT	CASSLAVGWSNQPQHF
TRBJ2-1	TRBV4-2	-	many	TGTGCCAGCAGCCAAGGGCGGACAAATGAGCAGTTCTTC	CASSQGRTNEQFF
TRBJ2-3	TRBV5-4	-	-	TGTGCCAGCACCGACAGAGGGCCCGAGTGGGGTACGCAGTATTTT	CASTDRGPEWGTQYF
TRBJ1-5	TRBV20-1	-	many	TGCAGTGCTAGCCCCCAGCCAGAGCAGCCCCAGCATTTT	CSASPQPEQPQHF
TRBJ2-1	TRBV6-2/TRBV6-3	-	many	TGTGCCAGCAGTTACGGGCACAACAATGAGCAGTTCTTC	CASSYGHNNEQFF
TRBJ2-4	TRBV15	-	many	TGTGCCACCAGCAGAGAGGTTTGGGGAAACATTCAGTACTTC	CATSREVWGNIQYF
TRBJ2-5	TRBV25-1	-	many	TGTGCCAGCAGAGATCATATCCTTCAAGAGACCCAGTACTTC	CASRDHILQETQYF
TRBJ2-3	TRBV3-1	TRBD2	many	TGTGCCAGCAGCCAGCAGCGGGGCGGCGCAGATACGCAGTATTTT	CASSQQRGGADTQYF
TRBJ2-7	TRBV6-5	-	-	TGTGCCAGCAGGAGACAGCACCTCTCGTACGAGCAGTACTTC	CASRRQHLSYEQYF